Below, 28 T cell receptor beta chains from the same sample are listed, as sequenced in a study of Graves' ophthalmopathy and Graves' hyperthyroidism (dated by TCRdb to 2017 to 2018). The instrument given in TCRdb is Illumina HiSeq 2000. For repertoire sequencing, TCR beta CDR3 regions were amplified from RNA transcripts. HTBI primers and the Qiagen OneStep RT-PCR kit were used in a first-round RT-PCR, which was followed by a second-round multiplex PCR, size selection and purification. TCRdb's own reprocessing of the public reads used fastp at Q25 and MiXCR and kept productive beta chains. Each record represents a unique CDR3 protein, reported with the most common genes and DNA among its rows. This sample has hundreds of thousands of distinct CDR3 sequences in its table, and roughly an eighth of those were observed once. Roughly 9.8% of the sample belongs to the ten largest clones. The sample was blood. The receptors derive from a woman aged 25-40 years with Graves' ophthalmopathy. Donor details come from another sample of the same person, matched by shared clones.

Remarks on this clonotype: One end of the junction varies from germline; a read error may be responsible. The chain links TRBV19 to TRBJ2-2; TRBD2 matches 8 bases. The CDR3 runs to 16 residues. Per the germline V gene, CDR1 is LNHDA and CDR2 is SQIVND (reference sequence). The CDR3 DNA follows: TGTGCCAGTAAAGGTGACGGGGGGGCTTTCACCGGGGAGCTGCTTTTT. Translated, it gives CASKGDGGAFTGELLF.

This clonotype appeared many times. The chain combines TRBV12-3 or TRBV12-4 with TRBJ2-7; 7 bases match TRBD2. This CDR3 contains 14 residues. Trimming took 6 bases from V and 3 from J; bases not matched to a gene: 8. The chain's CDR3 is CASSSLAVNYEQYF. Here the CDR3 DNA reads TGTGCCAGCAGCTCTCTAGCGGTAAACTACGAGCAGTACTTC.

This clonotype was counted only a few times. The CDR3 coding sequence is TGTGCCAGCAGCAAAGGAAGGCTAACTAACTATGGCTACACCTTC. Residues: CASSKGRLTNYGYTF. The chain joins TRBV6-1 to TRBJ1-2; D not resolved. Trimming stripped 6 bases from V and 0 bases from J, with 14 bases between. This CDR3 contains 15 residues. The germline V gene has CDR1 MNHNS and CDR2 SASEGT.

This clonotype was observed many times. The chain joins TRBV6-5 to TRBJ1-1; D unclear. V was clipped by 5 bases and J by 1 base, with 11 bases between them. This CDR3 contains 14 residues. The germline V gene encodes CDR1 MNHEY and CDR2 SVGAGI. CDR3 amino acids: CASSHPGENTEAFF. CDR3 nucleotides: TGTGCCAGCAGTCACCCCGGGGAGAACACTGAAGCTTTCTTT.

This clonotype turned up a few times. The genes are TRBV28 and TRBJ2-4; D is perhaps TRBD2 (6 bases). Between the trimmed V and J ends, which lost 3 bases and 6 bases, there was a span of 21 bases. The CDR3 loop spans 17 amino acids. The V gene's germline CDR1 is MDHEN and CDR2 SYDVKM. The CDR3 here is CASSFPRDRPGVNIQYF. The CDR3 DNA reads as TGTGCCAGCAGTTTTCCCCGGGACCGCCCGGGGGTAAACATTCAGTACTTC.

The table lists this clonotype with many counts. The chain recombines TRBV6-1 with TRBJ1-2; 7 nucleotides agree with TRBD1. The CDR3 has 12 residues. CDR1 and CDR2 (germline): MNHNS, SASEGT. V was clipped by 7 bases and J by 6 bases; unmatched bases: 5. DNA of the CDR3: TGTGCCAGCACTACGACAGGGAATGGCTACACCTTC. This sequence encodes CASTTTGNGYTF.

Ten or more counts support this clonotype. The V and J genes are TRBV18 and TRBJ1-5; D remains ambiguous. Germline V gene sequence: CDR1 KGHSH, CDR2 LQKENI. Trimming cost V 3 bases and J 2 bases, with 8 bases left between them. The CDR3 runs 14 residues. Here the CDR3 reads CASSPSGGNQPQHF. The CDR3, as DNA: TGTGCCAGCTCACCCAGCGGCGGCAATCAGCCCCAGCATTTT.

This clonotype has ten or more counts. The CDR3 here is CASSETLTAQETQYF. The CDR3 DNA is TGTGCCAGCAGTGAAACGTTGACGGCACAAGAGACCCAGTACTTC. The chain is built from TRBV6-1 and TRBJ2-5; no clear D gene. Looked up from germline, CDR1 is MNHNS and CDR2 is SASEGT. Trimming removed 2 bases at V and 2 bases at J, with 12 bases between. This CDR3 is 15 amino acids long.

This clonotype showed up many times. The CDR3 nucleotides read TGCAGTGCTAGACCAAGCTCCTATAATTCACCCCTCCACTTT. Its protein product is CSARPSSYNSPLHF. The genes are TRBV20-1 and TRBJ1-6; D is uncertain. V was pared by 2 bases and J by 0 bases, with 5 bases between. CDR1 and CDR2 (germline): DFQATT, SNEGSKA (reference sequence). CDR3 length equals 14 residues.

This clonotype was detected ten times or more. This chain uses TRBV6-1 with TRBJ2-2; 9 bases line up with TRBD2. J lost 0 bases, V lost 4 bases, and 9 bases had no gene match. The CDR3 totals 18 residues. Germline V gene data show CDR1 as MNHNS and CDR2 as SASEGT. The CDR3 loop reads CASSGIAGVTPNTGELFF. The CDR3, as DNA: TGTGCCAGCAGTGGAATAGCGGGAGTGACCCCGAACACCGGGGAGCTGTTTTTT.

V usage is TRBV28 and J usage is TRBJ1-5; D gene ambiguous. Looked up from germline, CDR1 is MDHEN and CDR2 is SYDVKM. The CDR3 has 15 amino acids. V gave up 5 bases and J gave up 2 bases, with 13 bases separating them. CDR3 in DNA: TGTGCCAGCAGTCCCCAGTCGGAGGGCAATCAGCCCCAGCATTTT. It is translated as CASSPQSEGNQPQHF.

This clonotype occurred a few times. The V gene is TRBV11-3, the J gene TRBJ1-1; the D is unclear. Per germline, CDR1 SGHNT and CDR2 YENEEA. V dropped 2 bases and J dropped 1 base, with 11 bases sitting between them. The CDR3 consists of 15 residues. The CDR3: CASSLSSEENTEAFF. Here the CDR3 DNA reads TGTGCCAGCAGCTTAAGTTCTGAGGAGAACACTGAAGCTTTCTTT.

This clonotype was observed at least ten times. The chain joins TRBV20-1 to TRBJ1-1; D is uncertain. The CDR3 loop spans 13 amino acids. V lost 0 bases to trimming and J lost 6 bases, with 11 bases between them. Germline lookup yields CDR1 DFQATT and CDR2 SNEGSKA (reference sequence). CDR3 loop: CSARDRFEAEAFF. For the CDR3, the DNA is TGCAGTGCTAGAGATAGATTCGAGGCTGAAGCTTTCTTT.

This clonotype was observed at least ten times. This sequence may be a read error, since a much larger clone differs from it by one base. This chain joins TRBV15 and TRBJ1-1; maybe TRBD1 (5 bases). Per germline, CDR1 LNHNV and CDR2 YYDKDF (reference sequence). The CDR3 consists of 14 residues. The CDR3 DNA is TGTGCCACCAGCAGAGATCGGGGGAACGCTGAAGCTTTCTTT. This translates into CATSRDRGNAEAFF.

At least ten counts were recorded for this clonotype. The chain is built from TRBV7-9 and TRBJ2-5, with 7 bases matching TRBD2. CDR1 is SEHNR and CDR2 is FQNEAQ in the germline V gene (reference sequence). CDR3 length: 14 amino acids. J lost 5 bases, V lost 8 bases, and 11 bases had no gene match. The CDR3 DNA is TGTGCCAGCCAGCGGGGAGCGGCCGATGAGACCCAGTACTTC. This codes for CASQRGAADETQYF.

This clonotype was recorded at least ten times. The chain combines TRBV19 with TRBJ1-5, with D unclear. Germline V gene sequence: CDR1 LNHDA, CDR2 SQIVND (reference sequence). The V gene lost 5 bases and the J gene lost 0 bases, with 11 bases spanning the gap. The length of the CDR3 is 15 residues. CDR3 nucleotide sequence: TGTGCCAGTAGTCCCCGACGGGATAGCAATCAGCCCCAGCATTTT. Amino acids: CASSPRRDSNQPQHF. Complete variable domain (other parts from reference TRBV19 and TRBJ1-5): DGGITQSPKYLFRKEGQNVTLSCEQNLNHDAMYWYRQDPGQGLRLIYYSQIVNDFQKGDIAEGYSVSREKKESFPLTVTSAQKNPTAFYLCASSPRRDSNQPQHFGDGTRLSIL.

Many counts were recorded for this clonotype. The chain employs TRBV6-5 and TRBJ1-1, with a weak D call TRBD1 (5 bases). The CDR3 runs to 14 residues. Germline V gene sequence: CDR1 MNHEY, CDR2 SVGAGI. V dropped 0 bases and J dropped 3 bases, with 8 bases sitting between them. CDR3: CASSYSRGDTEAFF. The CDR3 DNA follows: TGTGCCAGCAGTTACTCGAGAGGGGACACTGAAGCTTTCTTT.

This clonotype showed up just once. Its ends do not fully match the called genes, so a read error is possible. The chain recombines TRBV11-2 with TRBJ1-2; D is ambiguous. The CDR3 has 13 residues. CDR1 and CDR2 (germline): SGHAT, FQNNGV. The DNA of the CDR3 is TGTGCCAGCGGCTTAGATGGAAACTATGGCTACACCTTC. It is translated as CASGLDGNYGYTF.

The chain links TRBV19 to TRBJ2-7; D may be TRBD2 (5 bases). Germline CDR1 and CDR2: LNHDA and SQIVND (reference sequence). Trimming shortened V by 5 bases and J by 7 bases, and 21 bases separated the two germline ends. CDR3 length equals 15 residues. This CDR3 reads CASSRTLADYNEQYF. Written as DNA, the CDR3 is TGTGCCAGTAGTCGGACCCTAGCAGACTACAATGAGCAGTACTTC.

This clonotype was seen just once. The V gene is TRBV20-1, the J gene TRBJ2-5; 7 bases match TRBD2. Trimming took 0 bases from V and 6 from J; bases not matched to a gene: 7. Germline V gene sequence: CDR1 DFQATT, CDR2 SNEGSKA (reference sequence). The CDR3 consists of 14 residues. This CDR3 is CSAREIAGRKTQYF. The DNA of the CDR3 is TGCAGTGCTAGAGAGATAGCGGGCAGGAAGACCCAGTACTTC.

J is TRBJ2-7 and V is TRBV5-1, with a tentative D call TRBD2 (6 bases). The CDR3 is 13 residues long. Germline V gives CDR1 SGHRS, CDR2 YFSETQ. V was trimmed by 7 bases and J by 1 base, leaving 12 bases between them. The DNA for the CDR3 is TGCGCCAGCTGGGAGGTCAGTTCCTACGAGCAGTACTTC. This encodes CASWEVSSYEQYF. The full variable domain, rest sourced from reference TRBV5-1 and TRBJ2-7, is KAGVTQTPRYLIKTRGQQVTLSCSPISGHRSVSWYQQTPGQGLQFLFEYFSETQRNKGNFPGRFSGRQFSNSRSEMNVSTLELGDSALYLCASWEVSSYEQYFGPGTRLTVT.

Here the CDR3 reads CASSLLVSGGPKTQYF. The CDR3 coding sequence is TGTGCCAGCAGTTTATTAGTTAGCGGGGGCCCGAAGACCCAGTACTTC. The gene calls are TRBV27 and TRBJ2-5, with 9 bases aligning to TRBD2. V was pared by 1 base and J by 6 bases, with 9 bases of the junction left unmatched. The germline gives CDR1 MNHEY, CDR2 SMNVEV (reference sequence). The CDR3 totals 16 residues.

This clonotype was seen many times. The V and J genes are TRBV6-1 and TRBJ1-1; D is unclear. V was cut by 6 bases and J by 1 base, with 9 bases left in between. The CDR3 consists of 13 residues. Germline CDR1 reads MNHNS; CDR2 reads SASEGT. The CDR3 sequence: CASSPQWNTEAFF. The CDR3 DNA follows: TGTGCCAGCAGCCCACAGTGGAACACTGAAGCTTTCTTT.

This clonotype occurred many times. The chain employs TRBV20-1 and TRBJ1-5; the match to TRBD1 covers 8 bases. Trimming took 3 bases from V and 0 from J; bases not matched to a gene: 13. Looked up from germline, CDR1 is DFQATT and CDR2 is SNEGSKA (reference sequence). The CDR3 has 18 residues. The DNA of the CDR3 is TGCAGTGCTAGTCCCTCCGGGACAGGTATCTATAGCAATCAGCCCCAGCATTTT. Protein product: CSASPSGTGIYSNQPQHF.

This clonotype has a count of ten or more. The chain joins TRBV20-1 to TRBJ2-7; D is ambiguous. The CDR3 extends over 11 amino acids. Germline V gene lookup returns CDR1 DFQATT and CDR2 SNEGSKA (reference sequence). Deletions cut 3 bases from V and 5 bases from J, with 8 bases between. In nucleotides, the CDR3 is TGCAGTGCTAGTCGCCGCGACGAGCAGTACTTC. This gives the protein CSASRRDEQYF.

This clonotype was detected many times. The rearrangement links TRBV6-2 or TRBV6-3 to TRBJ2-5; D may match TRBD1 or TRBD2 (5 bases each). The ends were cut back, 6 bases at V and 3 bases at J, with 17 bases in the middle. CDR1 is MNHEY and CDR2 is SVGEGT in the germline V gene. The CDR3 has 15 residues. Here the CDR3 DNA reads TGTGCCAGCAGAGACCCGGGACGGCCTAAAGAGACCCAGTACTTC. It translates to CASRDPGRPKETQYF.

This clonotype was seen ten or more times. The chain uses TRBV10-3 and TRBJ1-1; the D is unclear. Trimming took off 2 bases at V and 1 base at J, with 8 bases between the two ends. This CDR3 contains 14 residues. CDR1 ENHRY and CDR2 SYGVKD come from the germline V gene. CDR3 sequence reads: CAISETEENTEAFF. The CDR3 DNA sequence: TGTGCCATCAGTGAGACAGAAGAGAACACTGAAGCTTTCTTT.

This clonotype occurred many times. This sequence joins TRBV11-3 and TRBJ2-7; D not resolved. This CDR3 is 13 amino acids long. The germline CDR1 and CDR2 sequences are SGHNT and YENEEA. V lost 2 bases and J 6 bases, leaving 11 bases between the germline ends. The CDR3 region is CASSLNGLGEQYF. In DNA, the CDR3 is TGTGCCAGCAGCTTAAACGGGTTGGGCGAGCAGTACTTC.